The 19 T cell receptor beta chains presented below share a single source sample, sequenced in a study of siplizumab effects on memory and regulatory T cells. TCRdb keeps only in-frame clones here, not all; method: immunoSEQ multiplex PCR. The sample lists about 110,000 clones; 92% were seen once. Sequenced input: Tregs sorted from blood. The receptor source for this set is a human donor in good health.

The chain is built from TRBV9 and TRBJ2-6; 11 bases agree with TRBD1. The length of the CDR3 is 18 residues. V lost 3 bases and J lost 1; bases outside the gene matches: 6. CDR1 SGDLS and CDR2 YYNGEE come from the germline V gene. CDR3 residues: CASSAWDRGKSGANVLTF. The CDR3 nucleotides are TGTGCCAGCAGCGCTTGGGACAGGGGGAAATCTGGGGCCAACGTCCTGACTTTC.

The table lists this clone with a count of one. The chain uses TRBV27 and TRBJ2-7; unclear D gene. The CDR3 is made up of 15 amino acids. Germline-derived CDR1 and CDR2 are MNHEY and SMNVEV (reference sequence). Trimming shortened V by 5 bases and J by 5 bases, and 19 bases separated the two germline ends. CDR3 sequence: CASSPWAPLGHEQYF. In DNA, the CDR3 is TGTGCCAGCAGTCCATGGGCGCCCCTAGGACACGAGCAGTACTTC.

The V and J genes are TRBV7-2 and TRBJ1-2; D remains unclear. The germline V gene encodes CDR1 SGHTA and CDR2 FQGNSA. There are 15 residues in the CDR3. Trimming took off 1 base at V and 2 bases at J, with 11 bases between the two ends. The CDR3 nucleotides read TGTGCCAGCAGCTTAGGAGCACAGATCAACTATGGCTACACCTTC. Its protein is CASSLGAQINYGYTF.

The chain employs TRBV15 and TRBJ1-5; D is unresolved. The V gene lost 0 bases and the J gene lost 7 bases, with 7 bases spanning the gap. The CDR3 has 13 residues. Germline loops: CDR1 LNHNV, CDR2 YYDKDF (reference sequence). The CDR3 nucleotides are TGTGCCACCAGCAGAGATCAGAGGCAGCCCCAGCATTTT. Translating gives CATSRDQRQPQHF.

The chain employs TRBV5-1 and TRBJ2-7; possibly TRBD2 for D (6 bases). V was trimmed by 3 bases and J by 1 base, leaving 17 bases between them. Germline values: CDR1 SGHRS, CDR2 YFSETQ. CDR3 length equals 16 residues. CDR3 bases: TGCGCCAGCAGCTGGGGCGTTTTAGCGGCTTCCTACGAGCAGTACTTC. Translated: CASSWGVLAASYEQYF.

The CDR3 region has the DNA TGTGCCAGCAGTTACAGGGTCCCGTTAACCGGGGAGCTGTTTTTT. Its protein product is CASSYRVPLTGELFF. The J gene is TRBJ2-2, the V gene TRBV6-6; D unclear. Between the trimmed V and J ends, which lost 2 bases and 5 bases, there was a span of 12 bases. The CDR3 totals 15 residues. Looked up from germline, CDR1 is MNHNY and CDR2 is SVGAGI (reference sequence).

The chain carries TRBV6-5 and TRBJ1-5; tentatively, D is TRBD1 (5 bases). V shed 8 bases and J shed 4 bases, with 6 bases lying between them. Germline V lookup: CDR1 MNHEY, CDR2 SVGAGI. CDR3 length equals 11 residues. In DNA, the CDR3 is TGTGCCAGCCAGGGAAATCAGCCCCAGCATTTT. Residues: CASQGNQPQHF.

The chain couples TRBV2 to TRBJ1-1, with TRBD1 identical over 7 bases. Unmatched junction bases numbered 4, after V lost 6 bases and J lost 3 bases. The CDR3 has 13 residues. Germline CDR1 reads SNHLY; CDR2 reads FYNNEI. The CDR3, as DNA: TGTGCCAGCAGCCACGACAGGGACACTGAAGCTTTCTTT. Translating it yields CASSHDRDTEAFF.

The CDR3 loop reads CAVRYGMEQYF. CDR3 nucleotide sequence: TGTGCCGTACGGTACGGGATGGAGCAGTACTTC. The rearrangement uses TRBV6-6 and TRBJ2-7, with D perhaps matching TRBD2 (5 bases). Trimming shortened V by 11 bases and J by 7 bases, and 15 bases separated the two germline ends. Germline lookup yields CDR1 MNHNY and CDR2 SVGAGI (reference sequence). The CDR3 totals 11 residues.

The table lists this clone with a count of one. V and J are TRBV6-5 and TRBJ2-1; tentatively, D is TRBD2 (7 bases). CDR1 MNHEY and CDR2 SVGAGI come from the germline V gene. The CDR3 length is 13 residues. V lost 4 bases to trimming and J lost 9 bases, with 13 bases between them. CDR3 coding DNA: TGTGCCAGCAGTTCCCGCGGGGGCCCTGAGCAGTTCTTC. It translates to CASSSRGGPEQFF.

The chain links TRBV6-5 to TRBJ2-1, with a weak D call TRBD1 (5 bases). Germline loops: CDR1 MNHEY, CDR2 SVGAGI. V was pared by 3 bases and J by 4 bases, with 10 bases between. This CDR3 region has 14 residues. The CDR3 nucleotides are TGTGCCAGCAGTTATTTAGGGGTATACAATGAGCAGTTCTTC. Translation gives CASSYLGVYNEQFF.

V and J are TRBV19 and TRBJ2-1; 7 nucleotides agree with TRBD2. Germline CDR1 is LNHDA and CDR2 is SQIVND (reference sequence). CDR3 length: 16 residues. V lost 4 bases, J lost 2 bases, and 8 bases stayed unmatched. The CDR3 sequence: CASSKLAPRPYNEQFF. The CDR3 region has the DNA TGTGCCAGTAGTAAACTAGCGCCTCGCCCCTACAATGAGCAGTTCTTC.

V usage is TRBV5-1 and J usage is TRBJ2-5, with 8 bases matching TRBD1. Per germline, CDR1 SGHRS and CDR2 YFSETQ. The V gene end was trimmed by 0 bases and the J gene end by 5 bases; junction bases not matched to a gene: 9. This CDR3 has 16 residues. DNA of the CDR3: TGCGCCAGCAGCTTGGCCGCAGGGGGCGTCGCGGAGACCCAGTACTTC. This encodes CASSLAAGGVAETQYF.

The rearrangement joins TRBV5-1 to TRBJ2-1; 11 nucleotides align to TRBD2. This CDR3 is built from 14 residues. Unmatched junction bases numbered 4, after V lost 3 bases and J lost 8 bases. Per germline, CDR1 SGHRS and CDR2 YFSETQ. The CDR3 DNA reads TGCGCCAGCAGCTACGATAGCGGGGGGGATGAGCAGTTCTTC. This translates into CASSYDSGGDEQFF.

V and J are TRBV18 and TRBJ1-2; 7 nucleotides match TRBD1. With V trimmed by 6 bases and J by 6 bases, 7 bases remained unmatched. Germline loops: CDR1 KGHSH, CDR2 LQKENI. The CDR3 extends over 13 amino acids. This chain's CDR3 is CASSRQGGDGYTF. As DNA, the CDR3 is TGTGCCAGCTCTCGACAGGGTGGTGATGGCTACACCTTC.

V gene TRBV7-7 combines with J gene TRBJ2-5; D is possibly TRBD1 (5 bases). This CDR3 spans 17 amino acids. CDR1 is SSHAT and CDR2 is FNYEAQ in the germline V gene (reference sequence). The V end lost 4 bases, the J end lost 2 bases, and 20 bases lay between the germline ends. The DNA for the CDR3 is TGTGCCAGCAGCTCGAGGACACTCATAAATCCTCAAGAGACCCAGTACTTC. Amino acids: CASSSRTLINPQETQYF.

On this clone itself: The junction departs from germline at one end; a sequencing error may be responsible. V usage is TRBV6-6 and J usage is TRBJ2-7; the D gene is possibly TRBD1 (6 bases). Germline assignment: CDR1 MNHNY and CDR2 SVGAGI (reference sequence). CDR3 size: 16 residues. CDR3 loop: CASSYSQGHTSHEQYF. In nucleotides, the CDR3 is TGTGCCAGCAGTTACTCGCAGGGACATACCTCCCACGAGCAGTACTTC.

The chain joins TRBV19 to TRBJ2-1; D gene unclear. There are 11 residues in the CDR3. Germline CDR1 reads LNHDA; CDR2 reads SQIVND (reference sequence). The V gene lost 6 bases and the J gene lost 8 bases, with 8 bases spanning the gap. Here the CDR3 reads CASRIEDEQFF. CDR3 DNA: TGTGCCAGTAGGATCGAGGATGAGCAGTTCTTC.

The sample holds one count of this clone. The chain uses TRBV4-2 and TRBJ2-3; 9 positions agree with TRBD2. J was trimmed by 1 base and V by 1 base; bases with no gene match: 6. Germline-derived CDR1 and CDR2 are LGHNA and YNFKEQ. This CDR3 is 17 amino acids long. DNA of the CDR3: TGTGCCAGCAGCCAAGTAGTCGCTAGCGGGGGCACAGATACGCAGTATTTT. Protein sequence: CASSQVVASGGTDTQYF.